The 2 T cell receptor beta chains given below trace back to one sample, sequenced in a study of blood T cell repertoires in COVID-19. Some clones are missing from TCRdb's copy, which holds only in-frame ones; the method was immunoSEQ multiplex PCR. This table holds 200,000 to 250,000 clones, roughly 83% found once. Specimen: peripheral blood. The origin of the receptors is an older woman with active or convalescent COVID-19.

This clone occurred a few times. V usage is TRBV7-9 and J usage is TRBJ1-1; 7 bases agree with TRBD1. CDR1 is SEHNR and CDR2 is FQNEAQ in the germline V gene (reference sequence). This CDR3 contains 13 residues. V was clipped by 3 bases and J by 4 bases; unmatched bases: 2. CDR3 sequence: CASSFAGGTEAFF. The CDR3 DNA is TGTGCCAGCAGCTTCGCAGGGGGCACTGAAGCTTTCTTT.

V and J are TRBV6-5 and TRBJ1-2, with 7 positions matching TRBD1. Germline V gene sequence: CDR1 MNHEY, CDR2 SVGAGI. V lost 6 bases, J lost 5 bases, and 9 bases stayed unmatched. The CDR3 length is 14 residues. CDR3 sequence: CASSWGQPGYGYTF. The CDR3 DNA reads as TGTGCCAGCAGCTGGGGACAGCCGGGGTATGGCTACACCTTC.